This T cell receptor beta chain was sequenced during a study of T cell responses to AZD1222 COVID-19 vaccine. J gave up 0 bases and V 5 bases, and 10 bases lay outside the gene matches. The CDR3 is 16 amino acids. Germline values: CDR1 MGHDK, CDR2 SYGVNS. TCRdb keeps only in-frame clones here, not all; method: immunoSEQ multiplex PCR. The profile shows approximately 130,000 clones, 93% of them singletons. The chain has TRBV25-1 and TRBJ2-7; 7 bases map to TRBD1. The source was peripheral blood, collected on day 0 of AZD1222 vaccination. The origin of this receptor is an adult in good health. CDR3 protein: CASSPTSGQSSYEQYF. The CDR3 bases are TGTGCCAGCAGTCCTACCTCGGGACAGAGCTCCTACGAGCAGTACTTC.